The 8 T cell receptor beta chains reported below all come from one sample, sequenced in a study of CD8 T cells in ankylosing spondylitis. One entry per CDR3 protein, called by TCRdb with MiXCR from the 5' RACE reads. The sample yields around 30,000 distinct CDR3 sequences, around 5.2% seen once. Sample: blood, either unsorted or a sorted T cell fraction (not recorded which). Receptors originate from a female donor with ankylosing spondylitis or in good health (not recorded which).

The sample holds many counts of this clonotype. The chain uses TRBV9 and TRBJ2-7, with 8 nucleotides matching TRBD1. The germline V gene has CDR1 SGDLS and CDR2 YYNGEE. V was pared by 3 bases and J by 0 bases, with 5 bases of the junction left unmatched. This CDR3 is 15 amino acids long. The CDR3 DNA reads TGTGCCAGCAGCGGAGGGACAGGCAGCTCCTACGAGCAGTACTTC. It yields the protein CASSGGTGSSYEQYF.

The sample holds many counts of this clonotype. This rearrangement joins TRBV9 to TRBJ1-4, with 7 bases that match TRBD1. CDR3 length: 14 residues. V was clipped by 0 bases and J by 8 bases; unmatched bases: 4. CDR1 and CDR2 from the germline V gene are SGDLS and YYNGEE. The CDR3 region is CASSVGTGAEKLFF. The CDR3 bases are TGTGCCAGCAGCGTAGGAACAGGGGCCGAAAAACTGTTTTTT.

This clonotype appeared many times. V is TRBV9 and J is TRBJ2-3; 8 nucleotides agree with TRBD2. The CDR3 covers 16 residues. CDR1 SGDLS and CDR2 YYNGEE come from the germline V gene. The J segment lost 8 bases and the V segment lost 0 bases, leaving 11 bases of the junction unmatched. DNA of the CDR3: TGTGCCAGCAGCGTAGCGTGGCGGGAGGAGATGGGTACGCAGTATTTT. This gives the protein CASSVAWREEMGTQYF.

This clonotype was counted ten times or more. V and J are TRBV9 and TRBJ2-5; no definite D call. Trimming stripped 3 bases from V and 0 bases from J, with 9 bases between. Germline assignment: CDR1 SGDLS and CDR2 YYNGEE. The CDR3 extends over 14 amino acids. The CDR3 loop is CASSAHMYQETQYF. For the CDR3, the DNA is TGTGCCAGCAGCGCCCATATGTACCAAGAGACCCAGTACTTC. Full variable domain (outside the CDR3, taken from reference TRBV9 and TRBJ2-5): DSGVTQTPKHLITATGQRVTLRCSPRSGDLSVYWYQQSLDQGLQFLIQYYNGEERAKGNILERFSAQQFPDLHSELNLSSLELGDSALYFCASSAHMYQETQYFGPGTRLLVL.

Details on this clonotype: A read error may be the cause here, since a much bigger clone is one base away. This sequence joins TRBV9 and TRBJ2-3, with D perhaps TRBD2 (5 bases). This CDR3 has 15 residues. Germline V lookup: CDR1 SGDLS, CDR2 YYNGEE. This CDR3 reads CASSVDGGKPDTQSF. DNA of the CDR3: TGTGCCAGCAGCGTAGACGGAGGCAAGCCAGATACGCAGTCTTTT.

This clonotype appeared many times. This chain uses TRBV9 with TRBJ1-1; 8 bases align to TRBD1. This CDR3 is 14 amino acids long. CDR1 is SGDLS, CDR2 YYNGEE, per germline. V was clipped by 4 bases and J by 5 bases; unmatched bases: 7. The CDR3 nucleotides are TGTGCCAGCAGCCCAGGACAGGGTCGGACTGAAGCTTTCTTT. Encoded protein: CASSPGQGRTEAFF. Together with reference TRBV9 and TRBJ1-1, the CDR3 gives the full variable domain: DSGVTQTPKHLITATGQRVTLRCSPRSGDLSVYWYQQSLDQGLQFLIQYYNGEERAKGNILERFSAQQFPDLHSELNLSSLELGDSALYFCASSPGQGRTEAFFGQGTRLTVV.

This clonotype was counted a few times. V gene TRBV9 combines with J gene TRBJ2-3, with 7 bases aligning to TRBD2. The germline CDR1 and CDR2 sequences are SGDLS and YYNGEE. The CDR3 runs to 14 residues. V lost 4 bases and J lost 6; bases outside the gene matches: 8. The CDR3 region has the DNA TGTGCCAGCAGCCGGGGACTACCTCAGGATACGCAGTATTTT. This codes for CASSRGLPQDTQYF.

This clonotype has a handful of counts. The chain links TRBV9 to TRBJ2-5; unclear D gene. The germline CDR1 and CDR2 sequences are SGDLS and YYNGEE. V lost 0 bases, J lost 1 base, and 13 bases lay in between. The CDR3 extends over 16 amino acids. CDR3 protein: CASSVGKSAFQETQYF. CDR3 in DNA: TGTGCCAGCAGCGTAGGAAAGTCAGCCTTCCAAGAGACCCAGTACTTC. Combining the CDR3 with reference TRBV9 and TRBJ2-5 gives the whole variable domain DSGVTQTPKHLITATGQRVTLRCSPRSGDLSVYWYQQSLDQGLQFLIQYYNGEERAKGNILERFSAQQFPDLHSELNLSSLELGDSALYFCASSVGKSAFQETQYFGPGTRLLVL.